This TCR beta chain was found in a study of T-cell reconstitution after alpha-beta-depleted transplantation in children. For TCRbeta, the library was prepared with unique molecular identifiers. TCRdb used MiXCR to reprocess the PCR reads, holding one entry per CDR3 protein. The table shows around 600,000 distinct CDR3 sequences, with under 30% occurring only once. The CDR3 length is 16 residues. The germline V and J ends were trimmed by 1 base and 6 bases, with 16 bases remaining between them. Per the germline V gene, CDR1 is SGHVS and CDR2 is FQNEAQ. This clonotype has at least ten counts. The specimen was PBMCs, mostly from graft donor cells, collected 360 days after TCRalphabeta/CD19-depleted stem cell transplant. The gene calls are TRBV7-8 and TRBJ2-4; the D is unclear. This clonotype was obtained from a boy under two years old who had a stem cell transplant for acute myeloid leukemia, so the T cells may come from the graft donor. CDR3 DNA: TGTGCCAGCAGCTTAGACCGGAGTTGGGGTCGAAACATTCAGTACTTC. Translating gives CASSLDRSWGRNIQYF. The variable domain in full, completed from reference TRBV7-8 and TRBJ2-4, reads GAGVSQSPRYKVAKRGQDVALRCDPISGHVSLFWYQQALGQGPEFLTYFQNEAQLDKSGLPSDRFFAERPEGSVSTLKIQRTQQEDSAVYLCASSLDRSWGRNIQYFGAGTRLSVL.